These 23 T cell receptor beta chains share one sample of origin, sequenced in a study of blood T cells in healthy people across ages. It was with a sample-barcoded 5' primer and a J-beta primer mix that a second PCR of roughly 7 to 12 cycles was run. TCRdb passed the 5' RACE reads through MiXCR, listing each CDR3 protein once. The sample yields approximately 780,000 distinct CDR3 sequences, under 30% seen once. The same sample was also used in a study of T cells of mothers and their children.

The sample taken for sequencing was blood. The receptors shown here come from a boy under 18 in good health.

The chain employs TRBV9 and TRBJ2-5; either TRBD1 or TRBD2 may supply D (7 bases each). Germline values: CDR1 SGDLS, CDR2 YYNGEE. The CDR3 totals 16 residues. Trimming stripped 0 bases from V and 5 bases from J, with 17 bases between. The CDR3 is CASSVGTRTGGETQYF. DNA for the CDR3: TGTGCCAGCAGCGTAGGGACTAGGACAGGCGGGGAGACCCAGTACTTC.

This chain links TRBV9 with TRBJ2-1; tentative D call: TRBD2 (6 bases). V lost 4 bases, J lost 6 bases, and 20 bases lay in between. This CDR3 region has 16 residues. Germline CDR1 and CDR2: SGDLS and YYNGEE. The CDR3 sequence is CASSQREVAEPNEQFF. The CDR3 nucleotides are TGTGCCAGCAGCCAGCGTGAGGTAGCGGAACCCAATGAGCAGTTCTTC.

The chain couples TRBV7-2 to TRBJ2-5; 15 positions agree with TRBD2. Germline V gene sequence: CDR1 SGHTA, CDR2 FQGNSA. The trim removed 5 bases at V and 0 bases at J, leaving 7 bases unmatched. This CDR3 contains 18 residues. CDR3 in DNA: TGTGCCAGCAGCCCCGGACTAGCGGGGGGGAAGTACCAAGAGACCCAGTACTTC. It encodes CASSPGLAGGKYQETQYF.

The chain uses TRBV11-2 and TRBJ2-5; D is possibly TRBD1 or TRBD2 (7 bases each). The CDR3 is 15 amino acids. V gave up 4 bases and J gave up 3 bases, with 15 bases separating them. CDR1 and CDR2 (germline): SGHAT, FQNNGV. The CDR3 protein is CASSSQGRVEETQYF. The CDR3 DNA follows: TGTGCCAGCAGCTCACAGGGGAGGGTAGAAGAGACCCAGTACTTC.

This chain connects TRBV7-9 to TRBJ2-5; 8 nucleotides line up with TRBD1. The CDR3 loop spans 15 amino acids. The ends lost 8 bases at V and 3 bases at J; junction bases unmatched: 11. Per the germline V gene, CDR1 is SEHNR and CDR2 is FQNEAQ (reference sequence). The CDR3, as DNA: TGTGCCAGCGGAGACGACCAGGGGGCGAAAGAGACCCAGTACTTC. Protein product: CASGDDQGAKETQYF. Filled out from reference TRBV7-9 and TRBJ2-5, the complete variable domain reads DTGVSQNPRHKITKRGQNVTFRCDPISEHNRLYWYRQTLGQGPEFLTYFQNEAQLEKSRLLSDRFSAERPKGSFSTLEIQRTEQGDSAMYLCASGDDQGAKETQYFGPGTRLLVL.

V gene TRBV2 combines with J gene TRBJ2-4, with 9 bases fitting TRBD1. Trimming removed 4 bases from V and 5 bases from J; junction bases left unmatched: 0. CDR3 length: 13 residues. Germline CDR1 reads SNHLY; CDR2 reads FYNNEI. CDR3 loop: CASSGDRENIQYF. In DNA, the CDR3 is TGTGCCAGCAGTGGGGACAGGGAAAACATTCAGTACTTC.

The chain combines TRBV7-8 with TRBJ2-2; D call uncertain. The CDR3 length is 14 residues. V dropped 5 bases and J dropped 5 bases, with 12 bases sitting between them. Germline V gene data show CDR1 as SGHVS and CDR2 as FQNEAQ. For the CDR3, the DNA is TGTGCCAGCAGCACCTTCCGGAAGACCGGGGAGCTGTTTTTT. This encodes CASSTFRKTGELFF.

This clonotype was found a few times. Given the absence of the conserved phenylalanine or tryptophan at the CDR3 end, a read error is likely. This chain connects TRBV20-1 to TRBJ1-1; 7 bases are shared with TRBD1. This CDR3 has 13 amino acids. CDR1 DFQATT and CDR2 SNEGSKA come from the germline V gene (reference sequence). J lost 0 bases, V lost 6 bases, and 4 bases had no gene match. The CDR3 spells CSATGQLNTEAFL. The CDR3 DNA follows: TGCAGTGCAACGGGACAGTTGAACACTGAAGCTTTCCTT.

This clonotype was seen only a few times. In nucleotides, the CDR3 is TGCGCCAGCAGCCCTCCAGGGAACCTCTACGAGCAGTACTTC. Its translation is CASSPPGNLYEQYF. V and J are TRBV4-3 and TRBJ2-7, with D perhaps matching TRBD1 (5 bases). Germline V gene lookup returns CDR1 LGHNA and CDR2 YSLEER. This CDR3 is built from 14 residues. V was trimmed by 4 bases and J by 3 bases, leaving 13 bases between them.

The chain joins TRBV27 to TRBJ2-1; D is uncertain. Germline V CDR1 and CDR2: MNHEY, SMNVEV (reference sequence). Between the trimmed V and J ends, which lost 6 bases and 7 bases, there was a span of 16 bases. This CDR3 has 14 amino acids. In DNA form, the CDR3 reads TGTGCCAGCAGCCGGGCCATCCAAGGAAATGAGCAGTTCTTC. Its translation: CASSRAIQGNEQFF.

This clonotype was seen a handful of times. CDR3 nucleotides: TGTGCCAGCGGGAAGGGACAGGGGATCGGGGAGCTGTTTTTT. Protein sequence: CASGKGQGIGELFF. This chain connects TRBV2 to TRBJ2-2; TRBD1 aligns across 10 bases. Looked up from germline, CDR1 is SNHLY and CDR2 is FYNNEI. The CDR3 covers 14 residues. The J segment lost 7 bases and the V segment lost 8 bases, leaving 7 bases of the junction unmatched.

The V call is TRBV9, the J call TRBJ2-6; D is uncertain. The length of the CDR3 is 17 residues. V was clipped by 5 bases and J by 0 bases, with 15 bases between them. Germline V gene data show CDR1 as SGDLS and CDR2 as YYNGEE. The CDR3 loop reads CASSFASPGSGANVLTF. The CDR3 nucleotides are TGTGCCAGCAGTTTTGCCAGTCCAGGCTCTGGGGCCAACGTCCTGACTTTC.

J is TRBJ2-1 and V is TRBV5-1, with unresolved D. V lost 4 bases, J lost 2 bases, and 10 bases lay in between. Germline V gene sequence: CDR1 SGHRS, CDR2 YFSETQ. This CDR3 is 14 amino acids long. This CDR3 is CASSHSETYNEQFF. The CDR3 DNA reads TGCGCCAGCAGCCACAGCGAGACCTACAATGAGCAGTTCTTC.

The chain links TRBV7-2 to TRBJ2-3; no firm D call. Trimming removed 2 bases from V and 10 bases from J, with 10 bases in between. The CDR3 has 12 amino acids. CDR1 is SGHTA and CDR2 is FQGNSA in the germline V gene. As DNA, the CDR3 is TGTGCCAGCAGCTTACAGCAAACTTCGCAGTATTTT. Residues: CASSLQQTSQYF.

The chain carries TRBV19 and TRBJ1-4, with D perhaps TRBD1 (5 bases). The germline gives CDR1 LNHDA, CDR2 SQIVND (reference sequence). V was trimmed by 5 bases and J by 8 bases, leaving 18 bases between them. The CDR3 sequence is 15 residues long. For the CDR3, the DNA is TGTGCCAGTAGTCCAGGACACCCCCAAGAGGAAAAACTGTTTTTT. It codes for CASSPGHPQEEKLFF.

This clonotype has more than one count but fewer than ten. The chain couples TRBV5-1 to TRBJ2-5, with 7 nucleotides matching TRBD2. The J segment lost 5 bases and the V segment lost 2 bases, leaving 6 bases of the junction unmatched. In germline, CDR1 is SGHRS, CDR2 YFSETQ. There are 14 residues in the CDR3. For the CDR3, the DNA is TGCGCCAGCAGCTTTTACGGACTAGGGGAGACCCAGTACTTC. Translation: CASSFYGLGETQYF.

This clonotype was seen a handful of times. This chain joins TRBV5-1 and TRBJ1-1, with 8 bases identical to TRBD1. After removal of 6 bases from V and 2 bases from J, the junction contained 6 bases not matched to a gene. Germline V gene sequence: CDR1 SGHRS, CDR2 YFSETQ. The CDR3 totals 14 residues. The CDR3 sequence: CASKTDRDNTEAFF. The CDR3 region has the DNA TGCGCCAGCAAAACGGACAGGGACAACACTGAAGCTTTCTTT.

This clonotype has more than one count but fewer than ten. V usage is TRBV20-1 and J usage is TRBJ1-1; 9 positions agree with TRBD1. The junction had 4 bases not matched to a gene; V was cut back by 1 base and J by 4 bases. CDR1 is DFQATT, CDR2 SNEGSKA, per germline (reference sequence). CDR3 size: 14 residues. CDR3 residues: CSARGQGGFTEAFF. The CDR3 DNA follows: TGCAGTGCTAGAGGACAGGGGGGTTTCACTGAAGCTTTCTTT.

The sample holds a few counts of this clonotype. The chain combines TRBV10-3 with TRBJ2-5; D perhaps matches TRBD1 (6 bases). This CDR3 region has 13 residues. Germline CDR1 is ENHRY and CDR2 is SYGVKD. In DNA form, the CDR3 reads TGTGCGTCGACGGGGACAACACAAGAGACCCAGTACTTC. It yields the protein CASTGTTQETQYF.

The chain links TRBV4-1 to TRBJ2-7; D possibly corresponds to TRBD1 (5 bases). Germline CDR1 and CDR2: MGHRA and YSYEKL. The CDR3 runs to 15 residues. The V end lost 4 bases, the J end lost 2 bases, and 15 bases lay between the germline ends. The CDR3 reads CASSPGISRPYEQYF. CDR3 bases: TGCGCCAGCAGCCCAGGGATCAGTAGGCCCTACGAGCAGTACTTC.

The V and J genes are TRBV7-9 and TRBJ2-1, with D possibly TRBD2 on 7 matching bases. V lost 5 bases to trimming and J lost 0 bases, with 17 bases between them. CDR1 SEHNR and CDR2 FQNEAQ come from the germline V gene (reference sequence). There are 17 residues in the CDR3. Written as DNA, the CDR3 is TGTGCCAGCAGCCTTAGTCCGGGGGGCATCTCCTACAATGAGCAGTTCTTC. It translates to CASSLSPGGISYNEQFF.

This clonotype occurred a few times. The CDR3 here is CASSGSEVSEQYF. CDR3 coding DNA: TGTGCCAGCAGTGGTTCGGAAGTAAGCGAGCAGTACTTC. The rearrangement joins TRBV6-1 to TRBJ2-7; D gene uncertain. The germline V gene encodes CDR1 MNHNS and CDR2 SASEGT. The CDR3 contains 13 residues. The ends were cut back, 4 bases at V and 6 bases at J, with 13 bases in the middle.

This clonotype was counted a few times. The chain is built from TRBV5-1 and TRBJ2-5; the D is unclear. The CDR3 runs to 15 residues. Germline CDR1 reads SGHRS; CDR2 reads YFSETQ. The V and J ends lost 1 base and 5 bases respectively, with 15 bases between them. The CDR3: CASSLLEGNGETQYF. CDR3 DNA: TGCGCCAGCAGCTTGTTAGAAGGGAATGGGGAGACCCAGTACTTC.